These 18 T cell receptor beta chains were sequenced from one sample in a study of Graves' ophthalmopathy and Graves' hyperthyroidism. RNA served as the template for amplifying TCR beta CDR3 regions. First-round RT-PCR with HTBI primers preceded a second-round multiplex PCR. TCRdb redid the calling of the multiplex PCR reads with MiXCR, one entry per CDR3 protein. This sample yields about 590,000 distinct CDR3 sequences, of which 35% to 40% are seen a single time; about 4.2% belongs to the top ten. Sequencing was carried out using peripheral blood or thyroid tissue (not recorded which). These receptors all stem from an adult man with Graves' hyperthyroidism.

This clonotype was counted ten times or more. V is TRBV10-3 and J is TRBJ2-7; perhaps TRBD2 as D (6 bases). V gave up 3 bases and J gave up 3 bases, with 15 bases separating them. The germline V gene encodes CDR1 ENHRY and CDR2 SYGVKD. The CDR3 totals 15 residues. Here the CDR3 reads CAISDTRGTNYEQYF. CDR3 nucleotides: TGTGCCATCAGTGATACGCGGGGTACAAACTACGAGCAGTACTTC.

The genes are TRBV2 and TRBJ2-7; a possible D gene is TRBD2 (7 bases). Gene TRBJ2-1 matches the end of the DNA better, so the J call may be wrong. Germline loops: CDR1 SNHLY, CDR2 FYNNEI. The CDR3 spans 14 residues. CDR3 amino acids: CASSTDRLANEQFF. DNA of the CDR3: TGTGCCAGCAGTACGGACAGACTAGCCAATGAGCAGTTCTTC.

This clonotype was seen at least ten times. This sequence joins TRBV28 and TRBJ2-5, with D possibly matching TRBD1 (7 bases). V lost 6 bases, J lost 2 bases, and 16 bases lay in between. Germline V gene lookup returns CDR1 MDHEN and CDR2 SYDVKM. This CDR3 is 15 amino acids long. The CDR3 nucleotides read TGTGCCAGCAGGGGAGGACAGGATGCACAAGAGACCCAGTACTTC. This gives the protein CASRGGQDAQETQYF.

There are many counts of this clonotype. This sequence joins TRBV20-1 and TRBJ1-4; 7 bases map to TRBD1. V lost 6 bases to trimming and J lost 7 bases; unmatched junction nucleotides: 5. The CDR3 is made up of 12 amino acids. Per the germline V gene, CDR1 is DFQATT and CDR2 is SNEGSKA (reference sequence). Written as DNA, the CDR3 is TGCAGTGCCCAAAGACAGGGTGAAAAACTGTTTTTT. Protein: CSAQRQGEKLFF.

Notes on this clonotype: This sequence may be a read error, since a much larger clone differs from it by one base. The rearrangement links TRBV5-1 to TRBJ1-4, with D perhaps matching TRBD1 (6 bases). V was shortened by 4 bases and J by 6 bases, with 16 bases between the two germline ends. This CDR3 spans 15 amino acids. Germline loops: CDR1 SGHRS, CDR2 YFSETQ. The CDR3 reads CASSITRTVDEKLFF. CDR3 coding DNA: TGCGCCAGCAGCATCACCAGGACAGTAGATGAAAAACTGTTTTTT. The variable domain in full, completed from reference TRBV5-1 and TRBJ1-4, reads KAGVTQTPRYLIKTRGQQVTLSCSPISGHRSVSWYQQTPGQGLQFLFEYFSETQRNKGNFPGRFSGRQFSNSRSEMNVSTLELGDSALYLCASSITRTVDEKLFFGSGTQLSVL.

This clonotype has only one observation. The chain carries TRBV12-3 or TRBV12-4 and TRBJ1-2; D not certain. The CDR3 loop spans 13 amino acids. As DNA, the CDR3 is TGTGCTAGTGGTTTAGGAGCTAACTATGGCTACACCTTC. Its translation is CASGLGANYGYTF.

This clonotype was seen at least ten times. The chain links TRBV19 to TRBJ2-7, with a possible D match to TRBD2 (6 bases). The length of the CDR3 is 16 residues. Per the germline V gene, CDR1 is LNHDA and CDR2 is SQIVND (reference sequence). V gave up 3 bases and J gave up 2 bases, with 17 bases separating them. The CDR3 region has the DNA TGTGCCAGTAGTATCAGGTCACTAGCAAGCCCCTACGAGCAGTACTTC. Translating gives CASSIRSLASPYEQYF.

This clonotype has at least ten counts. The chain carries TRBV4-2 and TRBJ1-2; a possible D gene is TRBD1 (5 bases). CDR1 and CDR2 from the germline V gene are LGHNA and YNFKEQ. V shed 1 base and J shed 3 bases, with 15 bases lying between them. The CDR3 contains 16 residues. CDR3: CASSQGGTPGDYGYTF. The DNA of the CDR3 is TGTGCCAGCAGCCAAGGCGGGACTCCGGGAGACTATGGCTACACCTTC.

This clonotype was seen repeatedly, ten times or more. The chain uses TRBV20-1 and TRBJ2-5; D is possibly TRBD1 or TRBD2 (6 bases each). V lost 7 bases and J 5 bases, leaving 17 bases between the germline ends. The CDR3 has 13 amino acids. Germline V gives CDR1 DFQATT, CDR2 SNEGSKA (reference sequence). CDR3: CSVPAPGGETQYF. Here the CDR3 DNA reads TGCAGTGTTCCTGCCCCCGGGGGCGAGACCCAGTACTTC.

This chain joins TRBV19 and TRBJ2-7; D uncertain. Per the germline V gene, CDR1 is LNHDA and CDR2 is SQIVND (reference sequence). This CDR3 contains 13 residues. The V gene lost 1 base and the J gene lost 3 bases, with 7 bases spanning the gap. The CDR3 here is CASSIAYGYEQYF. CDR3 sequence (DNA): TGTGCCAGTAGTATAGCGTACGGCTACGAGCAGTACTTC.

The gene calls are TRBV20-1 and TRBJ1-4; D not certain. Germline values: CDR1 DFQATT, CDR2 SNEGSKA (reference sequence). The CDR3 covers 12 residues. Trimming removed 5 bases at V and 4 bases at J, with 8 bases between. The CDR3 sequence: CSAPSGNEKLFF. The CDR3 region has the DNA TGCAGTGCTCCGAGCGGTAATGAAAAACTGTTTTTT.

This chain links TRBV7-2 with TRBJ1-6, with 8 bases lining up with TRBD1. Germline CDR1 SGHTA, CDR2 FQGNSA. The CDR3 totals 16 residues. V dropped 5 bases and J dropped 5; count of bases not matched to a gene: 8. The CDR3 sequence is CASSKRTGTHNSPLHF. The CDR3 DNA sequence: TGTGCCAGCAGCAAAAGGACAGGGACCCATAATTCACCCCTCCACTTT.

V gene TRBV24-1 combines with J gene TRBJ2-1; 10 nucleotides line up with TRBD2. Germline CDR1 KGHDR, CDR2 SFDVKD. CDR3 length equals 15 residues. Losses at the gene ends were 5 bases for V and 5 bases for J; bases not matched to a gene: 5. CDR3 sequence reads: CATSGWTSGNNEQFF. Here the CDR3 DNA reads TGTGCCACCAGTGGTTGGACTAGCGGAAACAATGAGCAGTTCTTC.

This clonotype was seen a handful of times. The chain employs TRBV12-3 or TRBV12-4 and TRBJ2-2, with 10 bases identical to TRBD2. J was trimmed by 1 base and V by 6 bases; bases with no gene match: 5. The CDR3 contains 16 residues. CDR3 loop: CASSRRLAGNTGELFF. The CDR3 region has the DNA TGTGCCAGCAGCCGTAGACTAGCGGGGAACACCGGGGAGCTGTTTTTT.

The gene calls are TRBV24-1 and TRBJ2-5; 7 positions agree with TRBD1. J was trimmed by 4 bases and V by 4 bases; bases with no gene match: 8. The length of the CDR3 is 15 residues. From germline, CDR1 is KGHDR and CDR2 SFDVKD. The chain's CDR3 is CATSDNDRVRETQYF. The CDR3 DNA reads TGTGCCACCAGTGACAACGACAGGGTGAGAGAGACCCAGTACTTC.

This clonotype was seen many times. The chain uses TRBV13 and TRBJ1-2; D is undetermined. This CDR3 spans 14 amino acids. Germline V gene sequence: CDR1 PRHDT, CDR2 FYEKMQ (reference sequence). V lost 8 bases to trimming and J lost 2 bases, with 15 bases between them. The CDR3 sequence: CASEPPGLNYGYTF. In DNA, the CDR3 is TGTGCCAGCGAACCTCCGGGCCTCAACTATGGCTACACCTTC.

This chain links TRBV29-1 with TRBJ2-3; D is tentatively TRBD1 or TRBD2 (6 bases each). The CDR3 is made up of 15 amino acids. V gave up 4 bases and J gave up 0 bases, with 14 bases separating them. In germline, CDR1 is SQVTM, CDR2 ANQGSEA. In DNA, the CDR3 is TGCAGCGTTGGGGGCGGGACATCTAGCACAGATACGCAGTATTTT. Protein: CSVGGGTSSTDTQYF.

The V call is TRBV24-1, the J call TRBJ1-5, with unresolved D. CDR3 size: 14 residues. V was trimmed by 7 bases and J by 7 bases, leaving 16 bases between them. In germline, CDR1 is KGHDR, CDR2 SFDVKD. CDR3: CATSEGHYEQPQHF. The CDR3 DNA follows: TGTGCCACCAGCGAAGGGCACTACGAGCAGCCCCAGCATTTT.